Presented here are 25 T cell receptor beta chains from one specimen sequenced in a study of T cell responses to AZD1222 COVID-19 vaccine. Sequenced by immunoSEQ multiplex PCR; TCRdb stores in-frame clones only, minus some. This table holds over 100,000 clones, roughly 90% found once. The source material was peripheral blood, sampled on day 0 of AZD1222 vaccination. Source of these receptors: an adult in good health.

The chain carries TRBV2 and TRBJ1-2; perhaps TRBD1 as D (5 bases). V dropped 6 bases and J dropped 8 bases, with 10 bases sitting between them. The CDR3 has 11 amino acids. Looked up from germline, CDR1 is SNHLY and CDR2 is FYNNEI. Here the CDR3 DNA reads TGTGCCAGCAGATCAGGGTACGGCTACACCTTC. Translated: CASRSGYGYTF.

V gene TRBV11-2 combines with J gene TRBJ1-1; 10 positions agree with TRBD1. Germline CDR1 and CDR2: SGHAT and FQNNGV. With V trimmed by 2 bases and J by 7 bases, 13 bases remained unmatched. This CDR3 is 17 amino acids long. The CDR3 DNA sequence: TGTGCCAGCAGCTTATTCGTGGACAGGGGGAAGGGGAATGAAGCTTTCTTT. This encodes CASSLFVDRGKGNEAFF.

The chain has TRBV6-1 and TRBJ2-1, with D unclear. The CDR3 runs to 13 residues. Deletions cut 3 bases from V and 5 bases from J, with 8 bases between. Germline CDR1 and CDR2: MNHNS and SASEGT. The CDR3 loop is CASSEDGDNEQFF. In DNA, the CDR3 is TGTGCCAGCAGTGAGGACGGCGACAATGAGCAGTTCTTC.

The chain has TRBV6-1 and TRBJ2-4, with 8 bases identical to TRBD2. This CDR3 spans 15 amino acids. V lost 0 bases to trimming and J lost 6 bases; unmatched junction nucleotides: 4. The V gene's germline CDR1 is MNHNS and CDR2 SASEGT. DNA of the CDR3: TGTGCCAGCAGTGAAGCAGCTAGCGGGTTAAACATTCAGTACTTC. It specifies CASSEAASGLNIQYF.

V is TRBV27 and J is TRBJ2-7; D is ambiguous. The CDR3 has 14 amino acids. V gave up 4 bases and J gave up 1 base, with 11 bases separating them. The V gene's germline CDR1 is MNHEY and CDR2 SMNVEV (reference sequence). The CDR3 is CASSSLLGSYEQYF. CDR3 DNA: TGTGCCAGCAGTTCTCTACTGGGGTCCTACGAGCAGTACTTC.

The chain combines TRBV7-3 with TRBJ2-7, with D tentatively TRBD1 (6 bases). V lost 11 bases, J lost 4 bases, and 24 bases lay in between. Looked up from germline, CDR1 is SGHTA and CDR2 is FQGTGA. The CDR3 runs 15 residues. The CDR3 loop reads CARAPGRQVPYEQYF. The CDR3 DNA sequence: TGTGCCCGAGCCCCGGGCAGACAGGTTCCTTACGAGCAGTACTTC.

This chain links TRBV3-1 (or the pseudogene TRBV3-2) with TRBJ2-2; D possibly matches TRBD1 or TRBD2 (6 bases each). Germline V CDR1 and CDR2: LGHDT, YNNKEL (reference sequence). The germline V and J ends were trimmed by 1 base and 4 bases, with 19 bases remaining between them. The CDR3 has 18 residues. The DNA for the CDR3 is TGTGCCAGCAGCCAAGGGGGAATATCGGGGGCGCTCACCGGGGAGCTGTTTTTT. Its translation is CASSQGGISGALTGELFF.

The chain combines TRBV21-1 with TRBJ2-3. TRBV21-1 is marked as a pseudogene. The CDR3 spans 11 residues. The CDR3 sequence: CASSDTDTQYF. In nucleotides, the CDR3 is TGTGCCAGCAGTGACACAGATACGCAGTATTTT.

The V and J genes are TRBV11-2 and TRBJ2-1; D call uncertain. The V gene lost 5 bases and the J gene lost 2 bases, with 19 bases spanning the gap. The CDR3 loop spans 17 amino acids. Germline V gene lookup returns CDR1 SGHAT and CDR2 FQNNGV. CDR3 nucleotides: TGTGCCAGCAGCCCACCACTTGTCATAAGCCCCTACAATGAGCAGTTCTTC. This translates into CASSPPLVISPYNEQFF.

This chain uses TRBV10-3 with TRBJ2-3, with D perhaps matching TRBD1 (6 bases). The CDR3 is made up of 13 amino acids. Germline V lookup: CDR1 ENHRY, CDR2 SYGVKD. The ends were cut back, 3 bases at V and 5 bases at J, with 9 bases in the middle. CDR3 sequence (DNA): TGTGCCATCAGTGACAACAGGGAAGATACGCAGTATTTT. It is translated as CAISDNREDTQYF.

The V call is TRBV7-2, the J call TRBJ1-3; D ambiguous. The V end lost 2 bases, the J end lost 0 bases, and 8 bases lay between the germline ends. Germline V gene lookup returns CDR1 SGHTA and CDR2 FQGNSA. The CDR3 runs to 15 residues. CDR3 sequence reads: CASSLWGFSGNTIYF. DNA of the CDR3: TGTGCCAGCAGCTTATGGGGTTTCTCTGGAAACACCATATATTTT.

V gene TRBV6-5 combines with J gene TRBJ1-2; 12 bases are a match to TRBD1. The CDR3 has 16 amino acids. Germline CDR1 and CDR2: MNHEY and SVGAGI. J gave up 8 bases and V 0 bases, and 7 bases lay outside the gene matches. The CDR3 coding sequence is TGTGCCAGCAGTTACTCGACCCGGGACAGGGGGCAAGGCTACACCTTC. Protein sequence: CASSYSTRDRGQGYTF.

Only a few counts were recorded for this clone. V is TRBV7-9 and J is TRBJ1-6; maybe TRBD1 (6 bases). The CDR3 is 12 residues long. From germline, CDR1 is SEHNR and CDR2 FQNEAQ (reference sequence). The CDR3 loop reads CAIGGNNSPLHF. The CDR3 DNA reads TGTGCAATAGGGGGGAACAATTCACCCCTCCACTTT.

The chain links TRBV9 to TRBJ1-4; D unresolved. Trimming took 3 bases from V and 6 from J, leaving 9 bases between them. This CDR3 comprises 13 residues. Germline V lookup: CDR1 SGDLS, CDR2 YYNGEE. The CDR3 loop reads CASSGEDDEKLFF. The CDR3 nucleotides read TGTGCCAGCAGCGGAGAGGACGATGAAAAACTGTTTTTT.

In its sample, this clone is medium-sized. V usage is TRBV7-2 and J usage is TRBJ2-7; unclear D gene. The CDR3 loop spans 16 amino acids. Germline lookup yields CDR1 SGHTA and CDR2 FQGNSA. Trimming pared 5 bases from V and 3 bases from J, leaving 20 bases between. DNA of the CDR3: TGTGCCAGCAGCATTGCCCCGAGGTCACGACACTACGAGCAGTACTTC. The encoded protein is CASSIAPRSRHYEQYF.

The chain is built from TRBV2 and TRBJ1-5, with TRBD1 matching over 7 bases. With V trimmed by 3 bases and J by 6 bases, 8 bases remained unmatched. The CDR3 totals 15 residues. Germline loops: CDR1 SNHLY, CDR2 FYNNEI. Here the CDR3 reads CASSERQGWVQPQHF. The DNA for the CDR3 is TGTGCCAGCAGTGAGCGACAGGGTTGGGTTCAGCCCCAGCATTTT.

J is TRBJ1-2 and V is TRBV6-4; 9 bases agree with TRBD1. This CDR3 has 14 residues. The ends lost 3 bases at V and 7 bases at J; junction bases unmatched: 6. The germline V gene encodes CDR1 MRHNA and CDR2 SNTAGT. CDR3 region: CASSDSDRGSGYTF. CDR3 DNA sequence: TGTGCCAGCAGTGATTCGGACAGGGGAAGTGGCTACACCTTC.

The chain employs TRBV5-8 and TRBJ1-1, with D uncertain. There are 14 residues in the CDR3. The V end lost 7 bases, the J end lost 9 bases, and 22 bases lay between the germline ends. Germline CDR1 SGHTS, CDR2 YDEGEE. The CDR3 protein is CASRLLGVREQAFF. The CDR3 DNA reads as TGTGCCAGCCGACTACTTGGCGTCCGGGAGCAAGCTTTCTTT. The whole variable domain, filled in from reference TRBV5-8 and TRBJ1-1, reads EAGVTQSPTHLIKTRGQQATLRCSPISGHTSVYWYQQALGLGLQFLLWYDEGEERNRGNFPPRFSGRQFPNYSSELNVNALELEDSALYLCASRLLGVREQAFFGQGTRLTVV.

V is TRBV7-2 and J is TRBJ1-2; perhaps TRBD1 as D (6 bases). The ends were cut back, 4 bases at V and 5 bases at J, with 14 bases in the middle. The CDR3 covers 14 residues. Germline-derived CDR1 and CDR2 are SGHTA and FQGNSA. CDR3 in amino acids: CASSYIGGGYGYTF. CDR3 DNA sequence: TGTGCCAGCAGCTACATAGGGGGAGGGTATGGCTACACCTTC.

This chain connects TRBV12-3 or TRBV12-4 to TRBJ1-1; 7 positions agree with TRBD1. The CDR3 contains 13 residues. V trimming: 5 bases; J trimming: 3 bases; junction bases outside the gene matches: 3. CDR3 DNA: TGTGCCAGCAGTCTCGACAGGGACACTGAAGCTTTCTTT. Translation gives CASSLDRDTEAFF.

The chain links TRBV5-1 to TRBJ2-1, with 7 bases identical to TRBD2. Trimming at V came to 7 bases and at J to 7 bases, leaving 8 bases not matched to a gene. Germline assignment: CDR1 SGHRS and CDR2 YFSETQ. The CDR3 contains 13 residues. This CDR3 reads CASAGVTGNEQFF. For the CDR3, the DNA is TGCGCCAGCGCGGGGGTCACCGGGAATGAGCAGTTCTTC.

The J gene is TRBJ1-1, the V gene TRBV7-3; D is possibly TRBD1 (5 bases). The germline gives CDR1 SGHTA, CDR2 FQGTGA. CDR3 length: 17 amino acids. V lost 2 bases and J 2 bases, leaving 18 bases between the germline ends. This chain's CDR3 is CASSLEGTLAFNTEAFF. The CDR3 nucleotides read TGTGCCAGCAGCTTAGAGGGGACCCTGGCTTTCAACACTGAAGCTTTCTTT.

CDR3: CASSPPGTSDTQYF. CDR3 in DNA: TGTGCCAGCTCACCACCGGGGACCTCAGATACGCAGTATTTT. The chain couples TRBV18 to TRBJ2-3; D assignment may be TRBD1 or TRBD2 (5 bases each). Trimming removed 0 bases at V and 4 bases at J, with 8 bases between. The CDR3 length is 14 residues. Germline lookup yields CDR1 KGHSH and CDR2 LQKENI.

The rearrangement joins TRBV7-2 to TRBJ2-1; D might be TRBD2 (6 bases). The CDR3 has 14 residues. Germline lookup yields CDR1 SGHTA and CDR2 FQGNSA. Trimming removed 5 bases from V and 10 bases from J, with 18 bases in between. The CDR3 spells CASSTQAGGEEQFF. As DNA, the CDR3 is TGTGCCAGCAGCACCCAAGCCGGGGGAGAAGAGCAGTTCTTC.

The J gene is TRBJ2-7, the V gene TRBV28, with 8 bases aligning to TRBD1. V shed 7 bases and J 5 bases; nucleotides not matched to a gene: 13. Germline CDR1 reads MDHEN; CDR2 reads SYDVKM. CDR3 size: 15 residues. The chain's CDR3 is CASNGFGQGANEQYF. The CDR3 bases are TGTGCCAGCAACGGCTTCGGACAGGGAGCCAACGAGCAGTACTTC.